This TCR beta chain is from a study of cytomegalovirus exposure and HLA in healthy donors. Overall study findings and caveats: Roughly 170 TCR beta chains were listed as cytomegalovirus-associated. HLA allele associations emerged for around 16,000 TCR beta sequences in a later analysis, at 0.05 false discovery rate.

Vbeta (60) and Jbeta (13) primers were used in the PCR. Using immunoSEQ multiplex PCR, the repertoire was profiled, and TCRdb retains in-frame clones only, with some absent. The repertoire includes over 150,000 clones, 78% of them detected once, and around 3.2% sits in the top ten. Remarks on this clone: Antigen unknown.

The length of the CDR3 is 17 residues. CDR1 and CDR2 (germline): SGHNT, YYREEE (reference sequence). V dropped 4 bases and J dropped 4; count of bases not matched to a gene: 14. The clonotype comes from a woman aged 45-60 years in good health and CMV-seropositive. Sequenced material: PBMCs. The chain joins TRBV5-4 to TRBJ1-3; TRBD1 aligns across 7 bases. In DNA form, the CDR3 reads TGTGCCAGCAGCCCCCGAGGGGGCCCGAGGGAGGGAAACACCATATATTTT. Protein product: CASSPRGGPREGNTIYF.